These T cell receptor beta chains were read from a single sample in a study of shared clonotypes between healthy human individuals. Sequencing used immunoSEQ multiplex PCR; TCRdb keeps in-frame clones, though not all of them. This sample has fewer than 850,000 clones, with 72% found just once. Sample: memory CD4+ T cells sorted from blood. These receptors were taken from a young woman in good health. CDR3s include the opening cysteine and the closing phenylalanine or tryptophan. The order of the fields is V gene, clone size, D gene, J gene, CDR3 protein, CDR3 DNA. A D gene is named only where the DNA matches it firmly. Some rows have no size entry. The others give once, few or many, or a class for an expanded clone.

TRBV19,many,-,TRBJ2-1,CASSISTLTSRNEQFF,TGTGCCAGTAGTATTTCTACCCTGACTAGTCGCAATGAGCAGTTCTTC
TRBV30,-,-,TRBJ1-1,CAWSKGANTEAFF,TGTGCCTGGAGTAAAGGGGCGAACACTGAAGCTTTCTTT
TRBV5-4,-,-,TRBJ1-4,CASSFGQGDEKLFF,TGTGCCAGCAGCTTCGGGCAGGGAGATGAAAAACTGTTTTTT
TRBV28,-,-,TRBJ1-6,CASSSSTGALHF,TGTGCCAGCAGTTCATCGACAGGCGCCCTCCACTTT
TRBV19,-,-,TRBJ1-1,CASSSGRGATEAFF,TGTGCCAGTAGTTCCGGAAGGGGGGCGACTGAAGCTTTCTTT
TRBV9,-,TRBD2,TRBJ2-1,CASSATSGRYNEQFF,TGTGCCAGCAGCGCGACTAGCGGTAGATACAATGAGCAGTTCTTC
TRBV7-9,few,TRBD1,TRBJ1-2,CASSQGTGANYGYTF,TGTGCCAGCAGCCAGGGGACAGGGGCTAACTATGGCTACACCTTC
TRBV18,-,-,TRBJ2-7,CASSPLQADYEQYF,TGTGCCAGCTCACCACTGCAGGCGGACTACGAGCAGTACTTC
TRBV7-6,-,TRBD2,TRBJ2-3,CASSPHPTSGRAVDTQYF,TGTGCCAGCAGCCCGCACCCCACTAGCGGGAGGGCTGTGGATACGCAGTATTTT
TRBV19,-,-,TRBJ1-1,CASSIRGPGAFF,TGTGCCAGTAGTATCCGTGGTCCCGGAGCTTTCTTT
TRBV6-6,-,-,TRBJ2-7,CASSYSKGRQQYF,TGTGCCAGCAGTTACTCGAAAGGGCGCCAGCAGTACTTC
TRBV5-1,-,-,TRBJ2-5,CASSLAQRETQYF,TGCGCCAGCAGCTTGGCCCAAAGAGAGACCCAGTACTTC
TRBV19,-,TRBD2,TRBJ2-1,CARVGLAGGRWNEQFF,TGTGCCAGGGTAGGACTAGCGGGAGGACGGTGGAATGAGCAGTTCTTC
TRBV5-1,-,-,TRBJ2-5,CASSFGRGRETQYF,TGCGCCAGCAGCTTTGGACGGGGTCGAGAGACCCAGTACTTC
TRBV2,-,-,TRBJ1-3,CASRTEISGNTIYF,TGTGCCAGCAGGACAGAGATCTCTGGAAACACCATATATTTT
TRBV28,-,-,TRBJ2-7,CASSFGVQRRSYEQYF,TGTGCCAGCAGTTTCGGGGTCCAGCGCCGCTCCTACGAGCAGTACTTC
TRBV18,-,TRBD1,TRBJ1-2,CASSLDRVGGYTF,TGTGCCAGCTCACTAGACAGGGTTGGTGGCTACACCTTC
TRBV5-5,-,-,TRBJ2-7,CASSLSYYEQYF,TGTGCCAGCAGCTTGAGTTACTACGAGCAGTACTTC
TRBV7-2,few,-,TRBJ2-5,CASSRGRSGTQYF,TGTGCCAGCAGCCGGGGACGGAGTGGGACCCAGTACTTC
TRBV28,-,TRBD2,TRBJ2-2,CASSGGASGETGELFF,TGTGCCAGCAGTGGCGGGGCTAGCGGGGAAACCGGGGAGCTGTTTTTT
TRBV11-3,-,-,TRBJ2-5,CASSLRDQETQYF,TGTGCCAGCAGCTTGAGAGACCAAGAGACCCAGTACTTC
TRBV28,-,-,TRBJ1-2,CASSNTGFLYGYTF,TGTGCCAGCAGCAATACAGGGTTCCTCTATGGCTACACCTTC
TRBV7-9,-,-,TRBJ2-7,CASSLAGITYEQYF,TGTGCCAGCAGCTTGGCAGGCATTACCTACGAGCAGTACTTC
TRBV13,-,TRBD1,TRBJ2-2,CASSRGQGALTGELFF,TGTGCCAGCAGTAGGGGTCAGGGGGCGCTGACCGGGGAGCTGTTTTTT
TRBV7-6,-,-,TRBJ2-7,CASSLGFERIYEQYF,TGTGCCAGCAGCTTAGGATTTGAGCGGATATACGAGCAGTACTTC